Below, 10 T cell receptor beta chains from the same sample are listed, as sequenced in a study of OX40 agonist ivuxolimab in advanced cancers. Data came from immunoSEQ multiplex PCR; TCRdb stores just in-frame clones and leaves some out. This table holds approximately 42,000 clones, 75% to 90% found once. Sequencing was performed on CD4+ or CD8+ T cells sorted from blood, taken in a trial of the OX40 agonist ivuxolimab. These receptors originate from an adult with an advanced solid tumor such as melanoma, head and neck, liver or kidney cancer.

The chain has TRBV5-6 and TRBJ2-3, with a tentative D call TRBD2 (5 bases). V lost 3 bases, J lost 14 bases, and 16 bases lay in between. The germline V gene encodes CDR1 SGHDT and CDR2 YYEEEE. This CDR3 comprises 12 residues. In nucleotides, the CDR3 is TGTGCCAGCAGCTCCGGAGGAACCTGGAGGTATTTT. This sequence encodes CASSSGGTWRYF.

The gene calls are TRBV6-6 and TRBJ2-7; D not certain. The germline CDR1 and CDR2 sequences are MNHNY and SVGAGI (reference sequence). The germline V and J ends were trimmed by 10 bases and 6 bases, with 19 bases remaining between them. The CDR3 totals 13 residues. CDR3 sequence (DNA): TGTGCCACCCTTGGTCATGACTCCGTCGAGCAGTACTTC. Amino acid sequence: CATLGHDSVEQYF.

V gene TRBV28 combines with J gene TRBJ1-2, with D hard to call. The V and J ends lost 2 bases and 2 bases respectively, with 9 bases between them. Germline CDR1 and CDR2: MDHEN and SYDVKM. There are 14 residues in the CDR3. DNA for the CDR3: TGTGCCAGCAGTTTAAGCGGTTCGAACTATGGCTACACCTTC. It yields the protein CASSLSGSNYGYTF.

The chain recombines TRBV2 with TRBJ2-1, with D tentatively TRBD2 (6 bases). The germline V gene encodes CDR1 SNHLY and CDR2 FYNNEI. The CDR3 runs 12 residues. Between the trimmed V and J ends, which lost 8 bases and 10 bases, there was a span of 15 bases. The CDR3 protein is CASPFASGEQFF. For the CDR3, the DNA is TGTGCCAGCCCATTCGCCAGCGGGGAGCAGTTCTTC.

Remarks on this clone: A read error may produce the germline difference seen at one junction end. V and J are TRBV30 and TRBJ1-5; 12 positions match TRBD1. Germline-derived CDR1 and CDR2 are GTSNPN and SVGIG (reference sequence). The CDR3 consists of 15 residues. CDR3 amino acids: CAWRAGTGGNQPQHF. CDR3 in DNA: TGTGCCTGGAGGGCCGGGACAGGGGGCAACCAGCCCCAGCATTTT.

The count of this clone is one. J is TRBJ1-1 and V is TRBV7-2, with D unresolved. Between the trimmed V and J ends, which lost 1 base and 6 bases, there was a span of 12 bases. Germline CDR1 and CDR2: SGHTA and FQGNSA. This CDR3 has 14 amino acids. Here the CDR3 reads CASSLERGFAEAFF. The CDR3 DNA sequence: TGTGCCAGCAGCTTAGAACGAGGATTCGCTGAAGCTTTCTTT.

DNA for the CDR3: TGTGCCAGCAGTGAACTAAGGGGGAACACTGAAGCTTTCTTT. The encoded protein is CASSELRGNTEAFF. This chain links TRBV25-1 with TRBJ1-1, with D possibly matching TRBD1 (5 bases). V lost 2 bases, J lost 1 base, and 8 bases lay in between. The CDR3 is made up of 14 amino acids. Germline V CDR1 and CDR2: MGHDK, SYGVNS.

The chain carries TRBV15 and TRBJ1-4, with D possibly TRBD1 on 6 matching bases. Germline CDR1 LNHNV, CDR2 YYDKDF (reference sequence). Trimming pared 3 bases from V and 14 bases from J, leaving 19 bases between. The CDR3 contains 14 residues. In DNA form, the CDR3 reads TGTGCCACCAGCAGGGCCAGACAGGCCGAAGTTCTGTTTTTT. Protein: CATSRARQAEVLFF.

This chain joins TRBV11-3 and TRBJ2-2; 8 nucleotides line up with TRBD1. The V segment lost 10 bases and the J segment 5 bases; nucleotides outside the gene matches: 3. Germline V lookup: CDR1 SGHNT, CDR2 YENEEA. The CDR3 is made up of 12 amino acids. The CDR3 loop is CATTGVTGELFF. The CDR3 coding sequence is TGTGCCACGACAGGGGTAACCGGGGAGCTGTTTTTT.

The CDR3 sequence is CSGAGGQTQYF. In DNA, the CDR3 is TGCAGCGGTGCTGGAGGACAGACCCAGTACTTC. This chain links TRBV29-1 with TRBJ2-5; TRBD2 is a possible D gene (5 bases). This CDR3 contains 11 residues. CDR1 is SQVTM and CDR2 is ANQGSEA in the germline V gene. Between the trimmed V and J ends, which lost 7 bases and 6 bases, there was a span of 12 bases.